A single sample gave rise to the 21 T cell receptor beta chains below, sequenced in a study of OX40 agonist ivuxolimab in advanced cancers. Libraries were prepared by immunoSEQ multiplex PCR; TCRdb keeps only in-frame clonotypes and omits some of them. The table records more than 15,000 clones, roughly 69% of them present only once. This specimen consisted of CD4+ or CD8+ T cells sorted from blood, obtained in a trial of the OX40 agonist ivuxolimab. The receptors stem from an adult with an advanced solid tumor such as melanoma, head and neck, liver or kidney cancer.

The genes are TRBV28 and TRBJ2-7; TRBD2 is a possible D gene (6 bases). Germline-derived CDR1 and CDR2 are MDHEN and SYDVKM. This CDR3 region has 15 residues. V lost 5 bases and J 2 bases, leaving 16 bases between the germline ends. CDR3 sequence reads: CASSQPGERAYEQYF. The DNA for the CDR3 is TGTGCCAGCAGTCAACCGGGAGAAAGGGCCTACGAGCAGTACTTC.

This clone was picked up a small number of times. The chain recombines TRBV12-5 with TRBJ1-2, with TRBD1 as a possible D gene (6 bases). The ends were cut back, 0 bases at V and 3 bases at J, with 11 bases in the middle. This CDR3 spans 15 amino acids. Germline V gene data show CDR1 as LGHNT and CDR2 as FRNRAP. In DNA form, the CDR3 reads TGTGCTAGTGGTTTGGTACTCGGGGGCTACTATGGCTACACCTTC. Translated: CASGLVLGGYYGYTF.

The chain is built from TRBV14 and TRBJ2-7, with D unclear. This CDR3 is built from 13 residues. Germline CDR1 is SGHDN and CDR2 is FVKESK. V shed 4 bases and J shed 3 bases, with 10 bases lying between them. The CDR3: CASSPPSDYEQYF. The CDR3 nucleotides read TGTGCCAGCAGCCCTCCCAGCGACTACGAGCAGTACTTC.

A single count supports this clone. The chain employs TRBV6-5 and TRBJ2-7; D gene ambiguous. The CDR3 has 15 amino acids. The V gene lost 6 bases and the J gene lost 3 bases, with 18 bases spanning the gap. CDR1 is MNHEY and CDR2 is SVGAGI in the germline V gene. The CDR3 here is CASSAEAAFNYEQYF. CDR3 nucleotides: TGTGCCAGCAGCGCCGAGGCGGCTTTCAACTACGAGCAGTACTTC.

V gene TRBV27 combines with J gene TRBJ2-3, with D perhaps matching TRBD2 (6 bases). In germline, CDR1 is MNHEY, CDR2 SMNVEV (reference sequence). Trimming shortened V by 2 bases and J by 2 bases, and 14 bases separated the two germline ends. This CDR3 has 16 amino acids. CDR3 sequence: CASSLAVGRYTDTQYF. The CDR3 DNA sequence: TGTGCCAGCAGTTTAGCCGTAGGGAGGTACACAGATACGCAGTATTTT.

This clone was recorded only once. The chain carries TRBV27 and TRBJ2-1; 8 positions match TRBD1. With V trimmed by 2 bases and J by 8 bases, 8 bases remained unmatched. Germline V gene data show CDR1 as MNHEY and CDR2 as SMNVEV (reference sequence). The CDR3 contains 15 residues. The CDR3 region has the DNA TGTGCCAGCAGTTTACAAGACAGGGGTAGAGATGAGCAGTTCTTC. It encodes CASSLQDRGRDEQFF.

This clone was detected only a few times. J is TRBJ1-4 and V is TRBV6-6; D not resolved. Germline assignment: CDR1 MNHNY and CDR2 SVGAGI (reference sequence). The V gene lost 1 base and the J gene lost 4 bases, with 7 bases spanning the gap. CDR3 length: 14 residues. CDR3: CASSYFGLNEKLFF. The CDR3 DNA follows: TGTGCCAGCAGTTACTTTGGGCTTAATGAAAAACTGTTTTTT.

The chain has TRBV14 and TRBJ2-1; D is unresolved. The CDR3 contains 16 residues. Germline V CDR1 and CDR2: SGHDN, FVKESK. V lost 4 bases and J lost 3, with 16 bases in between. For the CDR3, the DNA is TGTGCCAGCAGCCTCCCGGCGAGCCGACTCTACAATGAGCAGTTCTTC. As protein: CASSLPASRLYNEQFF. The full variable domain, rest sourced from reference TRBV14 and TRBJ2-1, is EAGVTQFPSHSVIEKGQTVTLRCDPISGHDNLYWYRRVMGKEIKFLLHFVKESKQDESGMPNNRFLAERTGGTYSTLKVQPAELEDSGVYFCASSLPASRLYNEQFFGPGTRLTVL.

This sequence joins TRBV12-5 and TRBJ1-2; D is unresolved. The CDR3 sequence is 13 residues long. The V and J ends lost 5 bases and 4 bases respectively, with 11 bases between them. The V gene's germline CDR1 is LGHNT and CDR2 FRNRAP. The chain's CDR3 is CASGHGPPYGYTF. The CDR3 bases are TGTGCTAGTGGTCACGGACCGCCCTATGGCTACACCTTC.

CDR3 loop: CASSMEGHSLWYEQYF. The CDR3 nucleotides are TGTGCCAGTAGTATGGAGGGACATTCTTTGTGGTACGAGCAGTACTTC. This chain joins TRBV19 and TRBJ2-7; D is tentatively TRBD1 or TRBD2 (6 bases each). There are 16 residues in the CDR3. Trimming took off 3 bases at V and 4 bases at J, with 19 bases between the two ends. Germline CDR1 and CDR2: LNHDA and SQIVND (reference sequence).

The genes are TRBV27 and TRBJ2-7; D is possibly TRBD1 (5 bases). CDR3 length: 16 amino acids. The germline gives CDR1 MNHEY, CDR2 SMNVEV (reference sequence). V was trimmed by 3 bases and J by 3 bases, leaving 18 bases between them. CDR3: CASSFDSTRRLYEQYF. The CDR3 DNA reads as TGTGCCAGCAGTTTCGACAGTACTCGTAGGCTCTACGAGCAGTACTTC.

V gene TRBV28 combines with J gene TRBJ1-5, with 10 bases matching TRBD1. There are 16 residues in the CDR3. In germline, CDR1 is MDHEN, CDR2 SYDVKM. Trimming at V came to 4 bases and at J to 3 bases, leaving 6 bases not matched to a gene. CDR3 protein: CASSSPTGGSNQPQHF. The CDR3 DNA reads as TGTGCCAGCAGTTCTCCGACAGGGGGCTCCAATCAGCCCCAGCATTTT.

The rearrangement uses TRBV19 and TRBJ2-1, with a weak D call TRBD2 (7 bases). V dropped 7 bases and J dropped 4 bases, with 14 bases sitting between them. Germline values: CDR1 LNHDA, CDR2 SQIVND (reference sequence). This CDR3 is 14 amino acids long. CDR3 bases: TGTGCCAGTAACCCGGGGGGCAGATACAATGAGCAGTTCTTC. Protein sequence: CASNPGGRYNEQFF.

This clone was counted only a few times. The chain joins TRBV6-6 to TRBJ1-1; tentative D call: TRBD1 (6 bases). The CDR3 is 16 amino acids. Between the trimmed V and J ends, which lost 2 bases and 1 base, there was a span of 14 bases. Germline CDR1 MNHNY, CDR2 SVGAGI (reference sequence). The CDR3 DNA is TGTGCCAGCAGTTACGAATTACAGGGAAGGAACACTGAAGCTTTCTTT. Its protein product is CASSYELQGRNTEAFF.

This rearrangement joins TRBV6-5 to TRBJ1-2; D unresolved. V was pared by 5 bases and J by 4 bases, with 14 bases between. This CDR3 comprises 14 residues. Germline CDR1 and CDR2: MNHEY and SVGAGI. For the CDR3, the DNA is TGTGCCAGCAGTCCAGTCTACCCCGTCTATGGCTACACCTTC. Its protein product is CASSPVYPVYGYTF.

The chain links TRBV4-3 to TRBJ1-2, with D possibly matching TRBD1 (5 bases). Germline values: CDR1 LGHNA, CDR2 YSLEER. V dropped 0 bases and J dropped 6 bases, with 14 bases sitting between them. The CDR3 loop spans 15 amino acids. CDR3 bases: TGCGCCAGCAGCCAAGAATCTGGGACCGGGGATGGCTACACCTTC. It translates to CASSQESGTGDGYTF.

The chain joins TRBV4-1 to TRBJ1-2; TRBD1 is a possible D gene (5 bases). CDR1 is MGHRA, CDR2 YSYEKL, per germline. CDR3 size: 14 residues. Between the trimmed V and J ends, which lost 4 bases and 5 bases, there was a span of 14 bases. CDR3 in amino acids: CASSPGAALYGYTF. CDR3 DNA: TGCGCCAGCAGCCCCGGGGCAGCGCTTTATGGCTACACCTTC.

This clone was detected only a few times. This chain links TRBV7-2 with TRBJ1-5, with D unclear. V lost 5 bases to trimming and J lost 12 bases, with 17 bases between them. Germline V gene sequence: CDR1 SGHTA, CDR2 FQGNSA. The CDR3 spans 13 residues. The CDR3 region is CASSQWLGFNQHF. DNA for the CDR3: TGTGCCAGCAGCCAATGGTTAGGGTTCAACCAGCATTTT.

The gene calls are TRBV28 and TRBJ2-3; the match to TRBD2 covers 13 bases. This CDR3 comprises 15 residues. In germline, CDR1 is MDHEN, CDR2 SYDVKM. The junction had 8 bases not matched to a gene; V was cut back by 8 bases and J by 6 bases. The DNA for the CDR3 is TGTGCCAGCCGTAGGACTAGCGGGAGATCTGATACGCAGTATTTT. Translated, it gives CASRRTSGRSDTQYF.

V is TRBV6-5 and J is TRBJ2-7; D possibly corresponds to TRBD1 (6 bases). Germline values: CDR1 MNHEY, CDR2 SVGAGI. Trimming left V 2 bases short and J 1 base short, with 9 bases between. This CDR3 comprises 14 residues. This CDR3 is CASSYGQMSYEQYF. As DNA, the CDR3 is TGTGCCAGCAGTTACGGACAGATGTCCTACGAGCAGTACTTC.

V is TRBV6-5 and J is TRBJ1-5; 7 bases fit TRBD1. Germline values: CDR1 MNHEY, CDR2 SVGAGI. V dropped 5 bases and J dropped 5; count of bases not matched to a gene: 9. The CDR3 extends over 15 amino acids. CDR3 sequence: CASSAFGGTDQPQHF. The CDR3 DNA follows: TGTGCCAGCAGTGCGTTTGGAGGGACAGATCAGCCCCAGCATTTT.